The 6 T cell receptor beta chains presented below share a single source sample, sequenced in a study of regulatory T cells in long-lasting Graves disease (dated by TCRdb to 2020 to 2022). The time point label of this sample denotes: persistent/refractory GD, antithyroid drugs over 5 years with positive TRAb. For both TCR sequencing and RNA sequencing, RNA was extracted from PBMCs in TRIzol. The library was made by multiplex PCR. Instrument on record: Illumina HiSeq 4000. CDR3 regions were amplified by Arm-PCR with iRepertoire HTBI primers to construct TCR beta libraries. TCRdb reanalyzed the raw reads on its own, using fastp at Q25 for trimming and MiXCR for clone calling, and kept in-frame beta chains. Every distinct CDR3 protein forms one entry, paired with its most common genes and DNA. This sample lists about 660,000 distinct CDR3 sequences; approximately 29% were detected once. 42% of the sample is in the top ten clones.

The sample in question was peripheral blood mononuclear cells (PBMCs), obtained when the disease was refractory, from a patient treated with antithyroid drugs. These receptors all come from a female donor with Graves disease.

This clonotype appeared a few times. The CDR3 nucleotides are TGTGCCAGCAGTGCGAACAGGGGGACCAATCAGCCCCAGCATTTT. It specifies CASSANRGTNQPQHF. This rearrangement joins TRBV27 to TRBJ1-5; TRBD1 agrees at 8 bases. Trimming at V came to 5 bases and at J to 3 bases, leaving 6 bases not matched to a gene. Per the germline V gene, CDR1 is MNHEY and CDR2 is SMNVEV (reference sequence). CDR3 length equals 15 residues.

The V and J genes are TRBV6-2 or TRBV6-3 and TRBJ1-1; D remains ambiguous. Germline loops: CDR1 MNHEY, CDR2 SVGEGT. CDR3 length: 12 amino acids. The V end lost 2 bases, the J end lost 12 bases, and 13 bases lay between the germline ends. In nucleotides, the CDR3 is TGTGCCAGCAGTTACCCCGACCGGTTGCCTTTCTTT. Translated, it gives CASSYPDRLPFF.

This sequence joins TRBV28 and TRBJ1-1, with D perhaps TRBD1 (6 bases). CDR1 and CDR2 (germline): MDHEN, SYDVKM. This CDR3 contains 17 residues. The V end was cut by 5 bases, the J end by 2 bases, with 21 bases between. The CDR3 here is CASSPLTLRGHNTEAFF. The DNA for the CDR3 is TGTGCCAGCAGTCCCCTGACCCTAAGGGGACATAACACTGAAGCTTTCTTT.

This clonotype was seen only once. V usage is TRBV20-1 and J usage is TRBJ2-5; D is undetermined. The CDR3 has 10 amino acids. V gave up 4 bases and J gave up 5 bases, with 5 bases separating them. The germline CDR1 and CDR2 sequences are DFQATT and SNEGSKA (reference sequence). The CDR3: CSAIEETQYF. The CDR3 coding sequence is TGCAGTGCTATCGAGGAGACCCAGTACTTC.

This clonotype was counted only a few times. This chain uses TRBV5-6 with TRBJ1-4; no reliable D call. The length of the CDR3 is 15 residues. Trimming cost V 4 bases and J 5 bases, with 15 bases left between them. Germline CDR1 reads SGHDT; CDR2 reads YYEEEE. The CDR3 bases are TGTGCCAGCAGCGGTCGGGCACGGAGAAATGAAAAACTGTTTTTT. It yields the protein CASSGRARRNEKLFF.

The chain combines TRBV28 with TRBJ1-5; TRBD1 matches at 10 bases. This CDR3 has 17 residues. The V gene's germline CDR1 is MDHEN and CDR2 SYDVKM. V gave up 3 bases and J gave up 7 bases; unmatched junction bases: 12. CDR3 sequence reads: CASSLYSSGQGFQPQHF. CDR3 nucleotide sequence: TGTGCCAGCAGTTTGTACTCCTCGGGACAGGGGTTCCAGCCCCAGCATTTT.